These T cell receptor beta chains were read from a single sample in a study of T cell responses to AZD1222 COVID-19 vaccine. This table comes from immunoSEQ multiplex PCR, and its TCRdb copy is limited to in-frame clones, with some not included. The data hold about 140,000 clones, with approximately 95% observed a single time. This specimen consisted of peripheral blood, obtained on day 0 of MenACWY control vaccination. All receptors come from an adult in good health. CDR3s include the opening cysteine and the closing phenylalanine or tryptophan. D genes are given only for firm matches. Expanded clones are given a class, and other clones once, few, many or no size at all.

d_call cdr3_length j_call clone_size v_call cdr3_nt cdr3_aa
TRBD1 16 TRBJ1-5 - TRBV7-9 TGTGCCAGCAGCTTGGGGGACAGGGGGCGCGATCAGCCCCAGCATTTT CASSLGDRGRDQPQHF
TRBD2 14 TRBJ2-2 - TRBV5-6 TGTGCCAGCAGCTTGGGACTAGCGACCGGGGAGCTGTTTTTT CASSLGLATGELFF
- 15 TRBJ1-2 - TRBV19 TGTGCCAGTAGTCCAACCGGGACCCCCCAGGATGGCTACACCTTC CASSPTGTPQDGYTF
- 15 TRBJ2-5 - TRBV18 TGTGCCAGCTCACCTGGCTCGGGCCGAAGAGAGACCCAGTACTTC CASSPGSGRRETQYF
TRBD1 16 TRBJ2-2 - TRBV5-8 TGTGCCAGCAGCGACCCGGACAGGGAAGACACCGGGGAGCTGTTTTTT CASSDPDREDTGELFF
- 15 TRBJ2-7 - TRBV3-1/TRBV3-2 TGTGCCAGCAGCCTCCGTGCGACTAGAACCTACGAGCAGTACTTC CASSLRATRTYEQYF
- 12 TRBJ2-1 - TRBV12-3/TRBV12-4 TGTGCCAGCACCGGATTAGATTTTGAGCAGTTCTTC CASTGLDFEQFF
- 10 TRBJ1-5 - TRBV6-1 TGTGCCAGCAGTGACAGGCCCCAGCATTTT CASSDRPQHF
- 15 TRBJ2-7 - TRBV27 TGTGCCAGCAGTTCCGCCCGGGCCGCCACCTACGAGCAGTACTTC CASSSARAATYEQYF
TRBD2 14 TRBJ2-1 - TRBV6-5 TGTGCCAGCAGCCCACTAGCGAATAAGGGTGAGCAGTTCTTC CASSPLANKGEQFF
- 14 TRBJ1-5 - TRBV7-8 TGTGCCAGCAGCTTAGTAGAACTTAATCAGCCCCAGCATTTT CASSLVELNQPQHF
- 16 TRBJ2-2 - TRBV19 TGTGCCAGTAGTATCTTTTCCGGCAGGTTCCCCGGGGAGCTGTTTTTT CASSIFSGRFPGELFF
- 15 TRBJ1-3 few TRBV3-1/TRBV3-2 TGTGCCAGCAGTGAAGACAGTAGCTCTGGAAACACCATATATTTT CASSEDSSSGNTIYF
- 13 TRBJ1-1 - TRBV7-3 TGTGCCAGCAGCTCGGGGGGGCCAACTGAAGCTTTCTTT CASSSGGPTEAFF
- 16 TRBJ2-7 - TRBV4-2 TGTGCCAGCAGCCAAGATTTAGCCGGCTACACCTACGAGCAGTACTTC CASSQDLAGYTYEQYF
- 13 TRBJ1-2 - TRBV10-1 TGCGCCAGCAGTCCGGGACTGAAATATGGCTACACCTTC CASSPGLKYGYTF
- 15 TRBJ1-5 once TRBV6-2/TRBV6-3 TGTGCCAGCAGTTACGGGTCTGATGGCAATCAGCCCCAGCATTTT CASSYGSDGNQPQHF
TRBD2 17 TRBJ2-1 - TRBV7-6 TGTGCCAGCAGCTCACCCGGGGAGGGAGAGCGCTACAATGAGCAGTTCTTC CASSSPGEGERYNEQFF
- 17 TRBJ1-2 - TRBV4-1 TGCGCCAGCAGCGCCCGGGACCCGGCACCCTCAAACTATGGCTACACCTTC CASSARDPAPSNYGYTF
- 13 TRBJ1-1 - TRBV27 TGTGCCAGCAGTTTGTCGGGAAGGGCTGAAGCTTTCTTT CASSLSGRAEAFF
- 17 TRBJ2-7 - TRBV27 TGTGCCAGCAGTTTAAGGGGCAGGGACCCTTACTCCTACGAGCAGTACTTC CASSLRGRDPYSYEQYF
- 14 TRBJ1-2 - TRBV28 TGTGCCAGCAGTTCCGGGACGGAGAACTATGGCTACACCTTC CASSSGTENYGYTF
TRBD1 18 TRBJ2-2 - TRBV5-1 TGCGCCAGCAGCTCGAGACGGGACCCACAGGGGCACACCGGGGAGCTGTTTTTT CASSSRRDPQGHTGELFF
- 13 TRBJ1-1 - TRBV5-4 TGTGCCAGCAGCTTGGATCAGAACACTGAAGCTTTCTTT CASSLDQNTEAFF
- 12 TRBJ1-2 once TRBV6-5 TGTGCCAGCAGTTACTCGAACAGTGGCTACACCTTC CASSYSNSGYTF
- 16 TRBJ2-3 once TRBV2 TGTGCCAGCAGTGAAGGTCGGCTAGCCGGTCCAGATACGCAGTATTTT CASSEGRLAGPDTQYF
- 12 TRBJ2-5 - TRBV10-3 TGTGCCATCAGTGCTAGCCAAGAGACCCAGTACTTC CAISASQETQYF
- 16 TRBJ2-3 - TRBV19 TGTGCCAGTACCCAGTTCCAGGGTGGTGGCGCAGATACGCAGTATTTT CASTQFQGGGADTQYF
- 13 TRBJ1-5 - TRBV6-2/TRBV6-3 TGTGCCAGCAGTCAGGATAGCAATCAGCCCCAGCATTTT CASSQDSNQPQHF
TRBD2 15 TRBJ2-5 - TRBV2 TGTGCCAGCAGCTTTAGCGGGGGAGGAGGAGAGACCCAGTACTTC CASSFSGGGGETQYF
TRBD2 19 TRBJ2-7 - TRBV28 TGTGCCAGCAGTTCCCCCTTTCACGGACTAGCGGGCTCCTCCTACGAGCAGTACTTC CASSSPFHGLAGSSYEQYF
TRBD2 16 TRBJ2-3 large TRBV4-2 TGTGCCAGCAGCCAAGAACTAGCGGGGGGCACAGATACGCAGTATTTT CASSQELAGGTDTQYF
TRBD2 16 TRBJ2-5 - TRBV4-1 TGCGCCAGCAGCCAAGTCACTAGCGGGGACCAAGAGACCCAGTACTTC CASSQVTSGDQETQYF
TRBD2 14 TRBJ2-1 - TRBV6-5 TGTGCCACCGCCCAGCGGGACTTTTGGAATGAGCAGTTCTTC CATAQRDFWNEQFF
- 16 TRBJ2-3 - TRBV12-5 TGTGCTAGTGGCTCCCCTCGCGCTAGTGCCACAGATACGCAGTATTTT CASGSPRASATDTQYF
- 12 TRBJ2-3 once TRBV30 TGTGCCTGGAGAAACTCCCGTAATACGCAGTATTTT CAWRNSRNTQYF
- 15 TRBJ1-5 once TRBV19 TGTGCCAGTAGTATTGATTGGACATTTAATCAGCCCCAGCATTTT CASSIDWTFNQPQHF
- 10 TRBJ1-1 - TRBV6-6 TGTGCCAGCAGAGACATTGAAGCTTTCTTT CASRDIEAFF
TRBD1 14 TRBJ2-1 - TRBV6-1 TGTGCCAGCAGTGACGGGACAGTATACAATGAGCAGTTCTTC CASSDGTVYNEQFF
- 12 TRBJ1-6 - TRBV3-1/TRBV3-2 TGTGCCAGCAGCCAGCCAGGGGACACCCTCCACTTT CASSQPGDTLHF
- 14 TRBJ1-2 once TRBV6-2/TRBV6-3 TGTGCCAGCAGTTACTCTCCGGGGAACTATGGCTACACCTTC CASSYSPGNYGYTF
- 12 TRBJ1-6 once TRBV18 TGTGCCAGCTCACGAGTGAATTCACCCCTCCACTTT CASSRVNSPLHF
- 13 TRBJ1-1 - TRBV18 TGTGCCAGCTCACCACGGGGGGCGGCTGAAGCTTTCTTT CASSPRGAAEAFF
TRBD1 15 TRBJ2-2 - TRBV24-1 TGTGCCACCAATCTACAGGGGGCGGACACCGGGGAGCTGTTTTTT CATNLQGADTGELFF
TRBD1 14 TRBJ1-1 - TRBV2 TGTGCCAGCAGTGTGGGACAGCTGAACACTGAAGCTTTCTTT CASSVGQLNTEAFF
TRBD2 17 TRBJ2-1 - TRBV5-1 TGCGCCAGCAGCTTGAGGGGACGGGAGGCCGGGTACAATGAGCAGTTCTTC CASSLRGREAGYNEQFF
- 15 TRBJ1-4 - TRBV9 TGTGCCAGCAGCGACCGGCCACGCCCTAATGAAAAACTGTTTTTT CASSDRPRPNEKLFF
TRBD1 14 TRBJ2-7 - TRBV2 TGTGCCAGCAGCTTTGGGACAGGGGCCTACGAGCAGTACTTC CASSFGTGAYEQYF
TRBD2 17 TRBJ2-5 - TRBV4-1 TGCGCCAGCAGCCCGAGGGGCAGCGCGGGAGGGCCTCAGACCCAGTACTTC CASSPRGSAGGPQTQYF
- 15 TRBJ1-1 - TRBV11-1 TGTGCCAGCAGACCAGAAATTCAGGGGAACACTGAAGCTTTCTTT CASRPEIQGNTEAFF
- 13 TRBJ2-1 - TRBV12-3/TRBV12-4 TGTGCCAGCAGTCAAGGCGGAAACAATGAGCAGTTCTTC CASSQGGNNEQFF
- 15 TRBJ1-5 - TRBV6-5 TGTGCCAGCAGTTTGAGGGGTCGAAGCAATCAGCCCCAGCATTTT CASSLRGRSNQPQHF
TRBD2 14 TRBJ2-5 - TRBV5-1 TGCGCCAGCAGCTTCGGCGGGAGTAGGGAGACCCAGTACTTC CASSFGGSRETQYF
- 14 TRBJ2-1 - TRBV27 TGTGCCAGCAGTGACGGGCATCCCTACAATGAGCAGTTCTTC CASSDGHPYNEQFF